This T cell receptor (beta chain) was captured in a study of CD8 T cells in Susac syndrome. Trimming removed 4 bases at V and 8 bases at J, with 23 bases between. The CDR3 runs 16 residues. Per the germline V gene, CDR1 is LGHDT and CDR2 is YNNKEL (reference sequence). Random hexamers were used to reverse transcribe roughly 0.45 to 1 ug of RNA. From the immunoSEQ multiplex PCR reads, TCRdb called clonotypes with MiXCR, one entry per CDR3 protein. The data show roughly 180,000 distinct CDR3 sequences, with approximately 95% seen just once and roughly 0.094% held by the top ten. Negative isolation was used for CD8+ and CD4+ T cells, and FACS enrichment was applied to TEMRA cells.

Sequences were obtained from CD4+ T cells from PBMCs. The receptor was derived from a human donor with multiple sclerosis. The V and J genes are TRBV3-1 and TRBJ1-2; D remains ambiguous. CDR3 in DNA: TGTGCCAGCAGCCTAACTAAGACCCAGCGACTGAGAGGCTACACCTTC. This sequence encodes CASSLTKTQRLRGYTF.